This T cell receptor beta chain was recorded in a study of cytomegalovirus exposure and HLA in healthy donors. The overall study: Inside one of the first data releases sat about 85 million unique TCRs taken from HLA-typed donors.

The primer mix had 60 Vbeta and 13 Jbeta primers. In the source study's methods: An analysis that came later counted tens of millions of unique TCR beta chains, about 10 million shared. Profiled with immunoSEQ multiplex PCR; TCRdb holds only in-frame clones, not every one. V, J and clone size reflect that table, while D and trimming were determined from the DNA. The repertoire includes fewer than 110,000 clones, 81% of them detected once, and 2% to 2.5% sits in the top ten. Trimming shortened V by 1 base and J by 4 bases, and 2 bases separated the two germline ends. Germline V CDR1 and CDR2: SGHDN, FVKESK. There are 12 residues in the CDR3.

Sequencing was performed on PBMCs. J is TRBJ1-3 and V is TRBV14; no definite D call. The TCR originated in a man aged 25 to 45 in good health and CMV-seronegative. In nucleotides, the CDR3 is TGTGCCAGCAGCCAAGTAGGAAACACCATATATTTT. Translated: CASSQVGNTIYF.